These 5 T cell receptor beta chains originate from one sample sequenced in a study of shared clonotypes between healthy human individuals. Assay: immunoSEQ multiplex PCR; the TCRdb copy retains only in-frame clones and omits some. This sample has approximately 2.5 million clones, with around 90% found just once. The sample comprised naive CD4+ T cells sorted from blood. Regarding subset: CD45RA+ positively selected. These receptor sequences come from a man between 18 and 29 years old in good health.

This sequence joins TRBV2 and TRBJ2-3; D unresolved. The length of the CDR3 is 15 residues. CDR1 and CDR2 from the germline V gene are SNHLY and FYNNEI. Trimming cost V 9 bases and J 1 base, with 17 bases left between them. As DNA, the CDR3 is TGTGCCAGTTCCGGAAAACGGGCCGGCACAGATACGCAGTATTTT. Its protein is CASSGKRAGTDTQYF.

This chain uses TRBV5-1 with TRBJ1-4; tentatively, D is TRBD1 (6 bases). The CDR3 loop spans 14 amino acids. CDR1 and CDR2 (germline): SGHRS, YFSETQ. Trimming left V 10 bases short and J 3 bases short, with 16 bases between. The CDR3 coding sequence is TGCGCCTGCAAAAAACAGGGAGCTAATGAAAAACTGTTTTTT. The encoded protein is CACKKQGANEKLFF.

The chain couples TRBV10-3 to TRBJ2-7, with TRBD1 identical over 9 bases. With V trimmed by 10 bases and J by 5 bases, 9 bases remained unmatched. This CDR3 has 13 amino acids. CDR1 and CDR2 (germline): ENHRY, SYGVKD. CDR3 coding DNA: TGTGCCACCGAGGGACAGGGAGTCCACGAGCAGTACTTC. The encoded protein is CATEGQGVHEQYF.

This clone turned up a few times. The chain combines TRBV27 with TRBJ1-1, with D possibly TRBD1 on 6 matching bases. Deletions cut 2 bases from V and 5 bases from J, with 9 bases between. CDR1 is MNHEY, CDR2 SMNVEV, per germline (reference sequence). The CDR3 runs 13 residues. The CDR3 loop is CASSLTGWTEAFF. The CDR3 DNA is TGTGCCAGCAGTTTAACAGGGTGGACTGAAGCTTTCTTT.

This sequence joins TRBV5-1 and TRBJ1-2; TRBD1 matches at 11 bases. This CDR3 comprises 16 residues. V was pared by 0 bases and J by 8 bases, with 9 bases of the junction left unmatched. The germline CDR1 and CDR2 sequences are SGHRS and YFSETQ. The chain's CDR3 is CASSLAGTGGDVGYTF. In nucleotides, the CDR3 is TGCGCCAGCAGCTTGGCCGGGACAGGGGGAGACGTAGGCTACACCTTC.